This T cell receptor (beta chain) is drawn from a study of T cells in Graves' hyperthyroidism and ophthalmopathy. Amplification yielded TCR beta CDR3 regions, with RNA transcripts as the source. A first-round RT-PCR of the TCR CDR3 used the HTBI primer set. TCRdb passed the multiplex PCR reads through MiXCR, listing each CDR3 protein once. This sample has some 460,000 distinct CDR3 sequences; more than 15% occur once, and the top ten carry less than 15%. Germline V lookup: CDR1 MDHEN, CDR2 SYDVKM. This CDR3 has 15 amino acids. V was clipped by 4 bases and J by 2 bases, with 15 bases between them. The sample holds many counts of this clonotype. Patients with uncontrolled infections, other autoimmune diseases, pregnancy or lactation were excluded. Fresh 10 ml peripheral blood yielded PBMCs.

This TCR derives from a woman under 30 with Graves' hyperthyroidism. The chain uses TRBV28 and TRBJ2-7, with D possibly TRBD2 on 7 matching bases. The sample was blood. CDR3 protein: CASSSPSGDTYEQYF. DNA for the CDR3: TGTGCCAGCAGTTCTCCAAGCGGGGACACCTACGAGCAGTACTTC.